Listed below are T cell receptor beta chains from one sample, sequenced in a study of EBV T-cell therapy then PD-1 blockade in nasopharyngeal carcinoma. Repertoires were generated with immunoSEQ multiplex PCR, while TCRdb's copy carries only in-frame clones and drops some. The table has more than 20,000 clones, 82% seen once. These receptors lack a known antigen. The sample was CD8+ T cells from blood, taken at day -245 from a patient whose treatment included autologous EBV-specific T cells and nivolumab. The source of these receptors is a man in his forties or fifties with nasopharyngeal carcinoma. Both conserved end residues are trimmed from each CDR3. Not all rows give a size; the values are once, few, many and, for expanded clones, a class.

TRBV5-6,.,TRBJ1-5,ASSRGTGGVGNQPQH
TRBV3-1/TRBV3-2,.,TRBJ1-6,ASSPYSYNSPLH
TRBV5-1,.,TRBJ2-5,ASSWPPGQGNYETQY
TRBV28,.,TRBJ2-1,ASSPLHQGSSYNEQF
TRBV12-3/TRBV12-4,.,TRBJ2-7,ASSQTTGNEQY
TRBV7-9,.,TRBJ2-3,ASSPPGGPADTQY
TRBV25-1,.,TRBJ2-1,ASAHRQGPYNEQF
TRBV6-4,.,TRBJ1-1,ASSDSIEGATEAF
TRBV6-6,.,TRBJ2-6,ASSPYRVAGANVLT
TRBV5-4,.,TRBJ1-2,ASSSHTGTGVYGYT
TRBV4-3,.,TRBJ2-3,ASSQRGAATDTQY
TRBV7-9,few,TRBJ1-6,ASSHKSRDRGSPLH
TRBV9,.,TRBJ2-7,ASSVEGGEQY
TRBV7-2,.,TRBJ1-4,ASSLEVSYLNEKLF
TRBV29-1,medium-sized,TRBJ2-2,SFLTGYTGELF
TRBV12-3/TRBV12-4,once,TRBJ2-1,ASSLPTGREQF
TRBV6-1,.,TRBJ2-1,ASSELTGAIDEQF
TRBV4-2,few,TRBJ2-1,ASSQDGGGPYNEQF
TRBV9,.,TRBJ2-7,ASSPGGGNYEQY
TRBV15,.,TRBJ1-3,ATSRDPMAGQGGGNTIY
TRBV6-2/TRBV6-3,few,TRBJ2-7,ASSYSSESYEQY
TRBV7-9,.,TRBJ2-4,ASSLGTYSAKNIQY
TRBV6-4,.,TRBJ1-5,ASSETGGGNQPQH
TRBV27,.,TRBJ1-6,ASTSPGPHSPLH
TRBV9,.,TRBJ1-1,ASSDGRNTEAF
TRBV5-4,.,TRBJ1-1,ASSLTRGGTEAF
TRBV9,.,TRBJ2-3,ASSVVGLAGGSSDTQY